This is a list of T cell receptor beta chains from one sample in a study of OX40 agonist ivuxolimab in advanced cancers. Sequencing used immunoSEQ multiplex PCR; TCRdb keeps in-frame clones, though not all of them. The sample includes roughly 100,000 clones, roughly 90% seen only once; the top ten take 0.79%. This specimen consisted of CD4+ or CD8+ T cells sorted from blood, obtained in a trial of the OX40 agonist ivuxolimab. Source of these receptors: an adult with an advanced solid tumor such as melanoma, head and neck, liver or kidney cancer. Each CDR3 is given with its conserved first and last residue. D genes are given only for firm matches. A row's size may be missing; if present it is once, few, many or a size class.

CDR3,DNA,J,V,D,size
CATSREPLRETQYF,TGTGCCACCAGCAGAGAGCCCCTAAGAGAGACCCAGTACTTC,TRBJ2-5,TRBV15,-,-
CATRKAGAEETQYF,TGTGCCACCAGGAAAGCGGGGGCCGAAGAGACCCAGTACTTC,TRBJ2-5,TRBV15,TRBD2,-
CASRASSSYEQYF,TGTGCCAGCAGGGCAAGCAGCTCCTACGAGCAGTACTTC,TRBJ2-7,TRBV27,-,few
CASSPSEGYTF,TGTGCCAGCAGCCCCTCGGAGGGCTACACCTTC,TRBJ1-2,TRBV7-2,-,-
CASSLGKYEQYF,TGTGCCAGCAGCTTAGGGAAATACGAGCAGTACTTC,TRBJ2-7,TRBV13,-,-
CASSERGGAVYGYTF,TGTGCCAGCAGTGAAAGGGGGGGTGCGGTCTATGGCTACACCTTC,TRBJ1-2,TRBV6-1,-,-
CASSRSRVYGYTF,TGTGCCAGCAGTAGGTCCAGGGTCTATGGCTACACCTTC,TRBJ1-2,TRBV28,-,-
CASSPEQGVTEAFF,TGCGCCAGCAGCCCCGAGCAGGGGGTAACTGAAGCTTTCTTT,TRBJ1-1,TRBV5-1,TRBD1,-
CASSASTSGELFF,TGTGCCAGCAGCGCTAGCACCTCCGGGGAGCTGTTTTTT,TRBJ2-2,TRBV9,-,-
CAISEDLGGNQPQHF,TGTGCCATCAGTGAGGATTTAGGCGGCAATCAGCCCCAGCATTTT,TRBJ1-5,TRBV10-3,-,-
CASSWDSSSYEQYF,TGTGCCAGCAGCTGGGACAGCAGCTCCTACGAGCAGTACTTC,TRBJ2-7,TRBV7-9,TRBD1,-
CASRRQGLRDNSPLHF,TGCGCCAGCAGACGACAGGGTCTCAGGGATAATTCACCCCTCCACTTT,TRBJ1-6,TRBV5-1,TRBD1,-
CASHGTPTYNEQFF,TGTGCCAGCCACGGGACACCAACCTACAATGAGCAGTTCTTC,TRBJ2-1,TRBV28,-,-
CASSLSPDGFYGYTF,TGTGCCAGCAGTTTATCCCCGGACGGTTTCTATGGCTACACCTTC,TRBJ1-2,TRBV28,-,once
CATSTLMNTEAFF,TGTGCCACCAGCACTCTGATGAACACTGAAGCTTTCTTT,TRBJ1-1,TRBV15,-,-
CASSSRDRGYGYTF,TGCGCCAGCAGCAGCCGGGACAGGGGCTATGGCTACACCTTC,TRBJ1-2,TRBV4-3,TRBD1,-
CAWRAQSIETQYF,TGTGCCTGGAGGGCTCAATCAATCGAGACCCAGTACTTC,TRBJ2-5,TRBV30,-,-
CSVMLRGNEKLFF,TGCAGCGTTATGCTGAGAGGCAATGAAAAACTGTTTTTT,TRBJ1-4,TRBV29-1,-,-
CASSPGPGVGYTF,TGTGCCAGCAGTCCTGGACCTGGGGTTGGCTACACCTTC,TRBJ1-2,TRBV2,-,once
CASRRTGGRNQPQHF,TGTGCCAGCAGAAGGACAGGGGGAAGGAATCAGCCCCAGCATTTT,TRBJ1-5,TRBV28,TRBD1,-
CASSTHRDRVNNEQFF,TGTGCCAGCAGTACCCACCGGGACAGGGTCAACAATGAGCAGTTCTTC,TRBJ2-1,TRBV28,TRBD1,-
CASSVGGRANTGELFF,TGTGCCAGCAGCGTAGGAGGCAGGGCGAACACCGGGGAGCTGTTTTTT,TRBJ2-2,TRBV9,-,once
CASSYGQEYEQYF,TGTGCCAGCAGCTACGGACAGGAGTACGAGCAGTACTTC,TRBJ2-7,TRBV11-3,TRBD1,-
CASSEYNSAYEQYF,TGCGCCAGCAGTGAGTATAATAGCGCGTACGAGCAGTACTTC,TRBJ2-7,TRBV10-2,-,-
CASSFVNTGELFF,TGTGCCAGCAGTTTCGTAAACACCGGGGAGCTGTTTTTT,TRBJ2-2,TRBV28,-,-
CASSPRAATYSNQPQHF,TGTGCCAGCTCACCACGGGCAGCTACGTATAGCAATCAGCCCCAGCATTTT,TRBJ1-5,TRBV18,-,-
CSVRDRGITGELFF,TGCAGCGTTCGGGACAGGGGAATTACCGGGGAGCTGTTTTTT,TRBJ2-2,TRBV29-1,TRBD1,-
CASSAHDRGGNQPQHF,TGTGCCAGCAGCGCCCACGACAGGGGTGGCAATCAGCCCCAGCATTTT,TRBJ1-5,TRBV7-9,TRBD1,-
CASSLAGQGASGYTF,TGTGCCAGCAGCTTGGCGGGCCAGGGGGCAAGTGGCTACACCTTC,TRBJ1-2,TRBV5-6,TRBD1,-
CASSVSGANVLTF,TGTGCCAGCAGCGTCTCTGGGGCCAACGTCCTGACTTTC,TRBJ2-6,TRBV2,-,-
CASSSVDRAGEQYF,TGTGCCAGCAGCTCGGTGGACAGGGCCGGCGAGCAGTACTTC,TRBJ2-7,TRBV7-2,TRBD1,-
CASSGQGASGYTF,TGTGCCAGCAGCGGACAGGGGGCTAGTGGCTACACCTTC,TRBJ1-2,TRBV6-5,TRBD1,-
CASRSGTGQNYGYTF,TGTGCCAGCAGATCCGGGACAGGACAAAACTATGGCTACACCTTC,TRBJ1-2,TRBV6-5,TRBD1,-
CASSLSGSGWTGGETQYF,TGTGCCAGCAGTTTATCGGGGAGCGGTTGGACAGGGGGAGAGACCCAGTACTTC,TRBJ2-5,TRBV27,TRBD1,-
CASSLQGSNTEAFF,TGTGCCAGCAGTCTACAGGGTTCGAACACTGAAGCTTTCTTT,TRBJ1-1,TRBV2,-,-